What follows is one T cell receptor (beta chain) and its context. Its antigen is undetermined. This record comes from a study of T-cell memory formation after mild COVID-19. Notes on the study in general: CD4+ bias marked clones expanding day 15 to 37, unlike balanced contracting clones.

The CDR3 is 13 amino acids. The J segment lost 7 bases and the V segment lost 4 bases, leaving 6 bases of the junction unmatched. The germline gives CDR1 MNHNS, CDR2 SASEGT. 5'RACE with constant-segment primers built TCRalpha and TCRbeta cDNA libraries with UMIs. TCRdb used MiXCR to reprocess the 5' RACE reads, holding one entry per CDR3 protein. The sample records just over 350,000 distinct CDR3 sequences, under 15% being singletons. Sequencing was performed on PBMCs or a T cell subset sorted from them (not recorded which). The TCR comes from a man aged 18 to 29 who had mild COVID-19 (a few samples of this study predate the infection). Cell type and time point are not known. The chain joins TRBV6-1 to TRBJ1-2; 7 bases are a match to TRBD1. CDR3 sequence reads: CASSGTGEGGYTF. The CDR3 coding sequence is TGTGCCAGCAGTGGGACAGGCGAGGGTGGCTACACCTTC.